This T cell receptor beta chain was sequenced during a study of shared clonotypes between healthy human individuals (dated by TCRdb to 2020 to 2021). As for the study more broadly: A couple of women and a few men aged 18 to 49 years were included in the cohort. Libraries were prepared and TCR repertoires were sequenced by different laboratories using diverse techniques, in order to increase sequencing depth and limit assay-specific biases. Each donor's leukapheresis produced roughly between roughly 0.85 and 10 billion PBMCs. Blood TCR repertoires of 5 or 6 healthy adults were deeply sequenced to estimate repertoire size and the extent of clonotype sharing between individuals. For each donor, CD4 naive and CD4 memory were each given three plates, CD8 naive was given two plates, and CD8 memory was given one plate.

The CDR3, cysteine through phenylalanine, is 17 amino acids long. The only DNA kept is the CDR3, 51 bases in frame from the first base. The germline V gene yields MNHNS for CDR1 and SASEGT for CDR2. The junction carries 18 bases between V and J, which are trimmed by 0 bases and 4 bases respectively. The donors were healthy, HIV-negative adults with no recently reported acute infections or vaccinations. Every donor was a Caucasian adult residing in Nashville, Tennessee, USA. CD4+ T cells were enriched by magnetic negative selection; naive cells were then positively selected on CD45RA, and the negative fraction formed the memory subset. Blood was collected by leukapheresis, and PBMCs were isolated by Ficoll-Histopaque density gradient centrifugation and then cryopreserved in liquid nitrogen vapor phase. Analytical flow cytometry was used to check the purity and quantity of each magnetically sorted T cell population. From each sorted fraction, genomic DNA was isolated and quantified by UV absorbance on a Nanodrop 2000c.

Overall results and qualifications from the work: Pairwise subsampling indicated that sequencing depth was expected to affect the degree of clonotype sharing among donors. When several donors were compared, the shared fraction of clonotypes was roughly 5% for naive CD4, approximately 3.5% for naive CD8, 2.3% for memory CD4, and roughly 0.4% for memory CD8. Clonotypes shared by all four sorted-subset donors showed higher generation probabilities than non-shared clonotypes. The small number of donors limited the genetic and exposure-history diversity represented. Naive subsets generally had larger estimated clonotype richness than memory subsets did. Rarefaction of sorted-subset datasets indicated incomplete sequencing despite the large sequencing depth. Sampling was restricted to blood, and TCR repertoires in tissues likely differ from the TCR repertoires found in blood.

Using the deep immunoSEQ assay, multiplex PCR amplified TCR CDR3 regions from genomic DNA. Genomic DNA extracted from each cell subset was distributed evenly over all wells of several immunoSEQ 96-well plates, and each plate served as one replicate. For sorted subsets, each replicate PCR was loaded with 200 to 250 ng genomic DNA, equivalent to some 31,000 T cell genomes. Purified libraries were quantified with a Qubit 3.0 fluorometer, sized on a Bioanalyzer 2100, and re-quantified with the KAPA Library Quantification kit. Every immunoSEQ 96-well plate was sequenced on a dedicated single-read 150-cycle Illumina NextSeq 550 flow cell. The study's own analysis went as follows. The immunoSEQ output contained only junctional sequences without quality scores, so filtering could not match that applied to full-length reads. To assign V/J genes and CDR3, sequences were annotated using PyIR, a Python wrapper for IgBLAST v1.9, with IMGT germline references. Any read was removed if the V/J assignment was weak (E-value above 1e-6), the CDR3 was missing, or the read contained stop codons, out-of-frame junctions, or ambiguous translated residues. V3J clonotypes were defined as sequences sharing an identical inferred V gene, J gene, and CDR3 amino acid sequence. To compute the percentage overlap between repertoires, the number of shared unique clonotypes was divided by the size of the smaller repertoire. RTK rarefaction, the Chao1 estimator, and Recon v2.1 estimates of unobserved clonotypes were used to assess repertoire richness. For all TCRbeta clonotypes obtained by the gDNA method from several donors, generation probabilities were computed with OLGA. Not all clones reach the TCRdb copy of this immuneACCESS table, which keeps in-frame sequences only. Checked studies attribute under half of the gap to unresolved V genes and leave the rest unexplained. V and J calls and clone size follow that table, whereas D and trimming were derived from the DNA. Within this sample are about 1 million clones, with around 76% of them counted one time only. Roughly 1.4% of the sample belongs to the ten largest clones.

Notes on this clone: Its antigen remains unidentified. Per-base quality was not reported, and no clone a single base away is much larger than it.

The sequencing input was memory CD4+ T cells sorted from blood. The cell subset or site label, as the study defines it: CD45RA-negative fraction. The rearrangement joined TRBV6-1 to TRBJ1-2; TRBD1 is perhaps the D gene, given 6 matching bases. This TCR came from a man aged 18 to 29 in good health. The CDR3 amino acid sequence is: CASSEAPRALGAYGYTF. The nucleotide sequence is TGTGCCAGCAGTGAAGCGCCGCGGGCCTTGGGGGCCTATGGCTACACCTTC.